The present entry profiles one T cell receptor (beta chain) with its context. CDR3 length: 14 amino acids. Looked up from germline, CDR1 is SGHNT and CDR2 is YENEEA. The V end was cut by 0 bases, the J end by 2 bases, with 6 bases between. TCRdb keeps only in-frame clones here, not all; method: immunoSEQ multiplex PCR. The sample shows millions of clones, 85% to 95% of them seen only once. This sample is part of a study of shared clonotypes between healthy human individuals. The TCR sequence derives from a man aged 18 to 29 in good health. What was sequenced was naive CD4+ T cells sorted from blood. Subset in this sample: CD45RA+ positively selected. V is TRBV11-3 and J is TRBJ2-3, with D tentatively TRBD2 (5 bases). CDR3 region: CASSLEAVTDTQYF. Written as DNA, the CDR3 is TGTGCCAGCAGCTTAGAAGCGGTCACAGATACGCAGTATTTT.